These 31 T cell receptor beta chains came from one sample sequenced in a study of cytotoxic CD8 clonotypes in ibrutinib-treated CLL (dated by TCRdb to the early 2020s). The library was prepared using the immunoSEQ multiplex PCR assay. Entries here come from immuneACCESS through TCRdb and include only in-frame sequences with V and J called. Some clones fail to appear in such tables; in the studies checked, an unresolved V gene covers under half of the shortfall, and the cause of the remainder is unknown. The sample table holds fewer than 400,000 clones, of which over 55% were seen once. The leading ten clones occupy 6% to 6.5% of the sample. The source was PBMCs, collected after 36 months of ibrutinib treatment. The receptors were sampled from a human donor with chronic lymphocytic leukemia.

This clone was seen a few times. The chain couples TRBV15 to TRBJ1-5; 7 bases are shared with TRBD1. Germline assignment: CDR1 LNHNV and CDR2 YYDKDF (reference sequence). CDR3 size: 16 residues. Trimming removed 5 bases from V and 4 bases from J; junction bases left unmatched: 11. The CDR3: CATSLPSGGSNQPQHF. The CDR3 coding sequence is TGTGCCACCAGCTTACCCTCAGGGGGAAGTAATCAGCCCCAGCATTTT.

The rearrangement uses TRBV6-5 and TRBJ1-4; tentative D call: TRBD1 (5 bases). Germline CDR1 and CDR2: MNHEY and SVGAGI. This CDR3 is 15 amino acids long. The V and J ends lost 5 bases and 7 bases respectively, with 17 bases between them. CDR3 amino acids: CASSPGTPGGEKLFF. For the CDR3, the DNA is TGTGCCAGCAGTCCCGGGACCCCCGGGGGTGAAAAACTGTTTTTT.

V gene TRBV10-3 combines with J gene TRBJ2-7, with 7 bases aligning to TRBD1. The CDR3 has 14 residues. Germline V lookup: CDR1 ENHRY, CDR2 SYGVKD. V shed 10 bases and J 4 bases; nucleotides not matched to a gene: 13. This CDR3 reads CATQAWDSTYEQYF. The CDR3 DNA follows: TGTGCCACCCAGGCTTGGGACAGCACGTACGAGCAGTACTTC.

This sequence joins TRBV10-1 and TRBJ2-5; no reliable D call. The CDR3 has 15 residues. V lost 3 bases and J 5 bases, leaving 16 bases between the germline ends. Germline lookup yields CDR1 WNHNN and CDR2 SYGVQD (reference sequence). Here the CDR3 reads CASSEYTNNRETQYF. The CDR3 nucleotides read TGCGCCAGCAGTGAATACACCAACAACCGGGAGACCCAGTACTTC.

There are a few counts of this clone. The rearrangement uses TRBV29-1 and TRBJ1-2, with 8 bases lining up with TRBD1. Germline V gene sequence: CDR1 SQVTM, CDR2 ANQGSEA. V lost 6 bases, J lost 8 bases, and 8 bases stayed unmatched. This CDR3 spans 12 amino acids. The CDR3 loop reads CSVYRTGKGYTF. CDR3 DNA sequence: TGCAGCGTATACCGGACAGGGAAGGGCTACACCTTC.

This rearrangement joins TRBV9 to TRBJ2-7; D uncertain. The ends were cut back, 0 bases at V and 2 bases at J, with 12 bases in the middle. Germline lookup yields CDR1 SGDLS and CDR2 YYNGEE. The CDR3 covers 15 residues. CDR3 sequence: CASSVAPSVAYEQYF. The CDR3 region has the DNA TGTGCCAGCAGCGTAGCTCCCAGCGTCGCCTACGAGCAGTACTTC.

The V call is TRBV25-1, the J call TRBJ2-7; D uncertain. The CDR3 has 13 amino acids. In germline, CDR1 is MGHDK, CDR2 SYGVNS. With 4 bases removed from V and 0 bases from J, the gap between germline ends came to 7 bases. This chain's CDR3 is CASSAYYSYEQYF. The CDR3 DNA sequence: TGTGCCAGCAGTGCGTACTACTCCTACGAGCAGTACTTC.

This CDR3 is CATSRAKKIGTDTQYF. The CDR3 bases are TGTGCCACCAGCAGGGCCAAGAAGATCGGCACAGATACGCAGTATTTT. The V and J genes are TRBV15 and TRBJ2-3, with D unresolved. The CDR3 is made up of 16 amino acids. The germline CDR1 and CDR2 sequences are LNHNV and YYDKDF (reference sequence). The ends were cut back, 3 bases at V and 1 base at J, with 14 bases in the middle.

The CDR3 bases are TGTGCCAGCAGCCGAACTAGCGTTGCCTACGAGCAGTACTTC. It yields the protein CASSRTSVAYEQYF. This chain uses TRBV9 with TRBJ2-7; 7 positions agree with TRBD2. With 4 bases clipped from V and 2 bases from J, the junction kept 6 bases outside the gene matches. The CDR3 runs 14 residues. Germline V gene data show CDR1 as SGDLS and CDR2 as YYNGEE.

J is TRBJ1-2 and V is TRBV19; D gene unclear. CDR1 and CDR2 from the germline V gene are LNHDA and SQIVND (reference sequence). The CDR3 spans 14 residues. V was cut by 3 bases and J by 4 bases, with 12 bases left in between. CDR3 sequence: CASSISASSYGYTF. The CDR3 DNA is TGTGCCAGTAGTATTTCGGCCAGCTCCTATGGCTACACCTTC.

The chain is built from TRBV5-6 and TRBJ1-1; D may be TRBD1 (6 bases). Trimming took off 4 bases at V and 1 base at J, with 14 bases between the two ends. Germline values: CDR1 SGHDT, CDR2 YYEEEE. CDR3 length equals 15 residues. The DNA for the CDR3 is TGTGCCAGCAGCCTTAGGGGGGTTAGGAACACTGAAGCTTTCTTT. Translated, it gives CASSLRGVRNTEAFF.

The V and J genes are TRBV18 and TRBJ1-3; unclear D gene. The CDR3 consists of 15 residues. CDR1 is KGHSH, CDR2 LQKENI, per germline. V was pared by 0 bases and J by 3 bases, with 9 bases between. CDR3 sequence: CASSPPGEYGNTIYF. The CDR3 DNA reads as TGTGCCAGCTCACCACCCGGGGAGTATGGAAACACCATATATTTT.

This clone was seen just once. This rearrangement joins TRBV25-1 to TRBJ2-2, with 8 bases lining up with TRBD1. J lost 7 bases, V lost 8 bases, and 3 bases had no gene match. Germline V lookup: CDR1 MGHDK, CDR2 SYGVNS. The CDR3 totals 12 residues. CDR3: CASGRGHGELFF. The CDR3, as DNA: TGTGCCAGCGGCAGGGGGCACGGGGAGCTGTTTTTT.

The chain carries TRBV5-1 and TRBJ1-2; the match to TRBD1 covers 8 bases. CDR3 size: 15 residues. V dropped 4 bases and J dropped 3; count of bases not matched to a gene: 8. Germline V gene sequence: CDR1 SGHRS, CDR2 YFSETQ. As DNA, the CDR3 is TGCGCCAGCAGCCCGCGGGACAGGCTGTACTATGGCTACACCTTC. Protein product: CASSPRDRLYYGYTF.

The chain recombines TRBV19 with TRBJ2-7, with TRBD1 identical over 9 bases. The germline V gene encodes CDR1 LNHDA and CDR2 SQIVND (reference sequence). The CDR3 is 13 amino acids. V gave up 10 bases and J gave up 4 bases; unmatched junction bases: 8. CDR3 sequence reads: CATGQGPLYEQYF. In DNA, the CDR3 is TGTGCCACGGGACAGGGACCCCTTTACGAGCAGTACTTC.

This clone was counted a few times. This chain uses TRBV6-5 with TRBJ1-2, with D maybe TRBD1 (5 bases). Germline loops: CDR1 MNHEY, CDR2 SVGAGI. The CDR3 is made up of 15 amino acids. The ends were cut back, 6 bases at V and 5 bases at J, with 19 bases in the middle. The CDR3 loop reads CASSPRPGNHYGYTF. In nucleotides, the CDR3 is TGTGCCAGCAGCCCACGACCAGGGAACCATTATGGCTACACCTTC.

The gene calls are TRBV11-2 and TRBJ1-1; 7 bases map to TRBD1. CDR3 length: 14 residues. In germline, CDR1 is SGHAT, CDR2 FQNNGV. After removal of 5 bases from V and 4 bases from J, the junction contained 7 bases not matched to a gene. CDR3: CASSPGTAGTEAFF. The CDR3 DNA reads TGTGCCAGCAGCCCCGGGACAGCCGGCACTGAAGCTTTCTTT. The full variable domain, in which reference TRBV11-2 and TRBJ1-1 provide the parts outside the CDR3, is EAGVAQSPRYKIIEKRQSVAFWCNPISGHATLYWYQQILGQGPKLLIQFQNNGVVDDSQLPKDRFSAERLKGVDSTLKIQPAKLEDSAVYLCASSPGTAGTEAFFGQGTRLTVV.

The chain is built from TRBV27 and TRBJ2-5; D might be TRBD1 (5 bases). The CDR3 extends over 15 amino acids. V gave up 2 bases and J gave up 5 bases, with 15 bases separating them. Germline V gene lookup returns CDR1 MNHEY and CDR2 SMNVEV (reference sequence). The CDR3 is CASSLGAGSSETQYF. The CDR3, as DNA: TGTGCCAGCAGTTTAGGGGCAGGGTCCTCCGAGACCCAGTACTTC.

This clone was seen a single time. The genes are TRBV10-2 and TRBJ2-1; 14 positions match TRBD2. This CDR3 has 16 residues. Germline-derived CDR1 and CDR2 are WSHSY and SAAADI. V dropped 8 bases and J dropped 6; count of bases not matched to a gene: 9. The chain's CDR3 is CASSRLAGGGSNEQFF. CDR3 DNA: TGCGCCAGCTCGAGACTAGCGGGAGGGGGTAGCAATGAGCAGTTCTTC.

This clone was seen a handful of times. The rearrangement uses TRBV28 and TRBJ2-7; 8 bases line up with TRBD1. CDR1 and CDR2 from the germline V gene are MDHEN and SYDVKM. CDR3 length: 14 amino acids. After removal of 5 bases from V and 2 bases from J, the junction contained 5 bases not matched to a gene. This chain's CDR3 is CASSAGGGPYEQYF. CDR3 nucleotide sequence: TGTGCCAGCAGTGCAGGGGGCGGTCCCTACGAGCAGTACTTC.

The rearrangement uses TRBV5-4 and TRBJ2-3; the match to TRBD1 covers 7 bases. This CDR3 spans 17 amino acids. Trimming cost V 4 bases and J 0 bases; bases outside gene matches: 11. The germline gives CDR1 SGHNT, CDR2 YYREEE (reference sequence). The CDR3 DNA reads TGTGCCAGCAGCCCCCTACCCTCACAGGGGAGCACAGATACGCAGTATTTT. This codes for CASSPLPSQGSTDTQYF.

The CDR3 DNA reads TGCGCCAGCAGTCCCGGACACTCCTCTGGAAACACCATATATTTT. This translates into CASSPGHSSGNTIYF. V is TRBV5-1 and J is TRBJ1-3, with D possibly TRBD1 on 5 matching bases. V was cut by 5 bases and J by 0 bases, with 12 bases left in between. Germline CDR1 SGHRS, CDR2 YFSETQ. The CDR3 runs to 15 residues.

This chain joins TRBV27 and TRBJ2-5; D is possibly TRBD1 (6 bases). With 4 bases removed from V and 5 bases from J, the gap between germline ends came to 11 bases. Germline V gene sequence: CDR1 MNHEY, CDR2 SMNVEV (reference sequence). CDR3 length: 13 amino acids. For the CDR3, the DNA is TGTGCCAGCAGTTCAGGGGTTGCGGAGACCCAGTACTTC. This sequence encodes CASSSGVAETQYF.

In this sample, this clone turned up a few times. DNA for the CDR3: TGCGCCAGCAGCCTTTTTAGGGCTATCTATGGCTACACCTTC. This sequence encodes CASSLFRAIYGYTF. The chain is built from TRBV5-1 and TRBJ1-2, with D uncertain. Germline V gives CDR1 SGHRS, CDR2 YFSETQ. The CDR3 totals 14 residues. V dropped 4 bases and J dropped 4 bases, with 14 bases sitting between them. Full variable domain (rest looked up from reference TRBV5-1 and TRBJ1-2): KAGVTQTPRYLIKTRGQQVTLSCSPISGHRSVSWYQQTPGQGLQFLFEYFSETQRNKGNFPGRFSGRQFSNSRSEMNVSTLELGDSALYLCASSLFRAIYGYTFGSGTRLTVV.

The chain couples TRBV15 to TRBJ1-1; D remains ambiguous. Germline loops: CDR1 LNHNV, CDR2 YYDKDF (reference sequence). There are 16 residues in the CDR3. Trimming pared 0 bases from V and 5 bases from J, leaving 16 bases between. CDR3 sequence reads: CATSRDLFFRETEAFF. The CDR3 DNA sequence: TGTGCCACCAGCAGAGATCTTTTCTTTCGGGAAACTGAAGCTTTCTTT.

This clone appeared a few times. This sequence joins TRBV12-1 and TRBJ2-1; TRBD2 is the table's D call and was not checked against the DNA. TRBV12-1 is listed as a pseudogene. CDR3 length: 13 residues. The DNA for the CDR3 is TGTGCCAGCCTAACGCGGACCTACAATGAGCAGTTCTTC. This encodes CASLTRTYNEQFF.

The CDR3 loop is CASSQGTRLAASQETQYF. Written as DNA, the CDR3 is TGTGCCAGCAGTCAGGGGACTAGACTAGCGGCTAGCCAAGAGACCCAGTACTTC. V usage is TRBV27 and J usage is TRBJ2-5; 9 nucleotides agree with TRBD2. Germline V CDR1 and CDR2: MNHEY, SMNVEV (reference sequence). The CDR3 is 18 amino acids. V lost 5 bases and J lost 1; bases outside the gene matches: 14.

The table lists this clone with a few counts. The V and J genes are TRBV29-1 and TRBJ1-2; D gene unclear. CDR1 SQVTM and CDR2 ANQGSEA come from the germline V gene. This CDR3 is 14 amino acids long. The V gene lost 3 bases and the J gene lost 8 bases, with 19 bases spanning the gap. In nucleotides, the CDR3 is TGCAGCGTTGAGCCACCCGGGTCCCCTGGAGGCTACACCTTC. Amino acid sequence: CSVEPPGSPGGYTF.

V is TRBV6-5 and J is TRBJ1-2; unclear D gene. The V end was cut by 7 bases, the J end by 4 bases, with 16 bases between. CDR1 MNHEY and CDR2 SVGAGI come from the germline V gene. The CDR3 runs to 14 residues. The CDR3 sequence is CASTLGGISYGYTF. In nucleotides, the CDR3 is TGTGCCAGCACCCTGGGAGGGATTAGCTATGGCTACACCTTC.

This clone appeared a few times. The chain links TRBV9 to TRBJ1-2; 8 nucleotides align to TRBD1. The germline gives CDR1 SGDLS, CDR2 YYNGEE. The J segment lost 6 bases and the V segment lost 4 bases, leaving 5 bases of the junction unmatched. The CDR3 runs to 13 residues. CDR3 protein: CASSPRTGNGYTF. The CDR3 DNA is TGTGCCAGCAGCCCAAGGACAGGGAATGGCTACACCTTC.

The genes are TRBV5-4 and TRBJ2-2, with 9 bases fitting TRBD1. The CDR3 spans 15 residues. The ends lost 0 bases at V and 6 bases at J; junction bases unmatched: 3. CDR1 is SGHNT and CDR2 is YYREEE in the germline V gene (reference sequence). The CDR3 bases are TGTGCCAGCAGCTTGGAGGACAGGGGTCCCGGGGAGCTGTTTTTT. It encodes CASSLEDRGPGELFF.